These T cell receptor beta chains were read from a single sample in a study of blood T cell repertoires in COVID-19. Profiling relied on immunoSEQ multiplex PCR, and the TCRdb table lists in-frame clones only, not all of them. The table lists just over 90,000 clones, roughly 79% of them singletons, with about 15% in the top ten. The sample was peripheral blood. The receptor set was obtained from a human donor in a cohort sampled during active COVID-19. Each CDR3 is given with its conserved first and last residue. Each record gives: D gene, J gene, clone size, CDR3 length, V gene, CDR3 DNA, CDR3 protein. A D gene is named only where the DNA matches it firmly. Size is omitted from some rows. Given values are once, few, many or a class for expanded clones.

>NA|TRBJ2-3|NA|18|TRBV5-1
TGCGCCAGCAGCTTTAAAGGAGGGGGAAGCGGGGACGCAGATACGCAGTATTTT
CASSFKGGGSGDADTQYF
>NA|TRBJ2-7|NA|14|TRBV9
TGTGCCAGCAGCCCGAGCCTGAGCTCCTACGAGCAGTACTTC
CASSPSLSSYEQYF
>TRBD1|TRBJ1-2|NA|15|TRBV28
TGTGCCAGCGGCCCCGGACAGGGGGCCTACTATGGCTACACCTTC
CASGPGQGAYYGYTF
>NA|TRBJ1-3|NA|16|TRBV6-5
TGTGCCAGCAGTTACCCCAGGAGGGCTGGGGGAAACACCATATATTTT
CASSYPRRAGGNTIYF
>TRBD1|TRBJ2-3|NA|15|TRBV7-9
TGTGCCAGCAGCCCCGGGACAGGGACCACAGATACGCAGTATTTT
CASSPGTGTTDTQYF
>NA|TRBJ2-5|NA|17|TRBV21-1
TGTGCCAGCAGCAAGGCAAGCGGGAGCACCCCACAAGAGACCCAGTACTTC
CASSKASGSTPQETQYF
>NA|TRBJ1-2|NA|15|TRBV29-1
TGCAGCGTTGAAGGGAACAGGCGGGGAGGGGATGGCTACACCTTC
CSVEGNRRGGDGYTF
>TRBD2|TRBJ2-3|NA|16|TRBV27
TGTGCCAGCAGCCGGGGACTAGCGGGATTTACAGATACGCAGTATTTT
CASSRGLAGFTDTQYF
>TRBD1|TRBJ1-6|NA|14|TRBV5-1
TGCGCCAGCAGCCTCGGGACAGGGAGCTCACCCCTCCACTTT
CASSLGTGSSPLHF
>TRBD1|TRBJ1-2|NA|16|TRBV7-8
TGTGCCAGCAGCTTGCGACAGGGGCGAGGGCTAGTTGGCTACACCTTC
CASSLRQGRGLVGYTF
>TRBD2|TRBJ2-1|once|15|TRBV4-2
TGTGCCAGCAGCCGGAGTAGCGGGCCCTACAATGAGCAGTTCTTC
CASSRSSGPYNEQFF
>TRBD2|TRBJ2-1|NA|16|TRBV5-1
TGCGCCAGCAGCTTGCTAACCCTCTTAGCGGGAGGGGAGCAGTTCTTC
CASSLLTLLAGGEQFF
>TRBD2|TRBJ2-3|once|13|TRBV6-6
TGTGCCAGCAGTTACGAGCGGGGAACCTCGCAGTATTTT
CASSYERGTSQYF
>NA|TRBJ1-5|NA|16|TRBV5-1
TGCGCCAGCAGCCCCGGGGACACCTGGGTGGTTCAGCCCCAGCATTTT
CASSPGDTWVVQPQHF
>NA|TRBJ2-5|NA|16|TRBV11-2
TGTGCCAGCAGCTTAAATCCGGCGCGACCGCGGGAGACCCAGTACTTC
CASSLNPARPRETQYF
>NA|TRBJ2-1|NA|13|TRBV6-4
TGTGCCAGCAGTGAACCCCCAGGCAATGAGCAGTTCTTC
CASSEPPGNEQFF
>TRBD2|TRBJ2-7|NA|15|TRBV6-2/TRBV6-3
TGTGCCAGCAGTAGGACTAGCGCGAGGCGTCGCGAGCAGTACTTC
CASSRTSARRREQYF
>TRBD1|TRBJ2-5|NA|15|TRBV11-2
TGTGCCAGCAGCTTAGGCGGGACAGGCCAAGAGACCCAGTACTTC
CASSLGGTGQETQYF
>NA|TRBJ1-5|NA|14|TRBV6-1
TGTGCCAGCAGTGAAGGACAGGACAATCAGCCCCAGCATTTT
CASSEGQDNQPQHF
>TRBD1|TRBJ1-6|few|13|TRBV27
TGTGCCAGCCGGGACAGACCGAATTCACCCCTCCACTTT
CASRDRPNSPLHF
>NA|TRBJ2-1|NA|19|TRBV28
TGTGCCAGCAGCCCCTCGTCTAGAAGGGGTGGTCGCTCCTACAATGAGCAGTTCTTC
CASSPSSRRGGRSYNEQFF
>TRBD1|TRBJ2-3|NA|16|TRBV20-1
TGCAGTGCTAGTTTAGGGAGGGACAGGGTAACAGATACGCAGTATTTT
CSASLGRDRVTDTQYF
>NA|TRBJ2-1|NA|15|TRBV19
TGTGCCAGTAGTATAGAGGTTTCTGGCTCGGGGGAGCAGTTCTTC
CASSIEVSGSGEQFF
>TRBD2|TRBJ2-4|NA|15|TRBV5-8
TGTGCCAGCAGCCCTAGACTAGCGGGAGGGAACATTCAGTACTTC
CASSPRLAGGNIQYF
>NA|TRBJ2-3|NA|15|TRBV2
TGTGCCAGCAGTATCTGGCAGGGCGGCACAGATACGCAGTATTTT
CASSIWQGGTDTQYF
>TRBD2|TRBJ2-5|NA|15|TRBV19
TGTGCCAGTAGTAACAGCGGGGGGAGCCAAGAGACCCAGTACTTC
CASSNSGGSQETQYF
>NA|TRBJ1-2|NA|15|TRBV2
TGTGCCAGCGCGCCCGCGGGGGGGAAGGGCTATGGCTACACCTTC
CASAPAGGKGYGYTF
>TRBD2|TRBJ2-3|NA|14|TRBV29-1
TGCAGCGTTGGACCTAGCGGGGGGTTGGATACGCAGTATTTT
CSVGPSGGLDTQYF
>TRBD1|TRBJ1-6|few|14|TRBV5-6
TGTGCCAGCAGCTCTGGACAGGGGGATTCACCCCTCCACTTT
CASSSGQGDSPLHF
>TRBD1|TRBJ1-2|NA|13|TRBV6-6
TGTGCCAGCAGTCATGACAGGGTCGGTGGCTACACCTTC
CASSHDRVGGYTF
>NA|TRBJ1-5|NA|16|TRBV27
TGTGCCAGCAGCCCGGACGGACTTTATAGCAATCAGCCCCAGCATTTT
CASSPDGLYSNQPQHF
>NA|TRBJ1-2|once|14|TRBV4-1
TGCGCCAGCAGCCAAGCAGACACCAACTATGGCTACACCTTC
CASSQADTNYGYTF